The 29 T cell receptor beta chains presented below share a single source sample, sequenced in a study of T cells in Graves' hyperthyroidism and ophthalmopathy. Amplification of TCR beta CDR3 regions used RNA as the template. With the HTBI primer set, the TCR CDR3 went through a first round of RT-PCR. TCRdb independently ran MiXCR on the multiplex PCR reads; one entry per CDR3 protein. The data show some 270,000 distinct CDR3 sequences, 12% to 15% seen once. Material: blood. Receptors originate from a woman between 40 and 50 years old with Graves' hyperthyroidism.

This clonotype has at least ten counts. The CDR3 loop is CASSLMPSGNGNEQFF. CDR3 DNA: TGTGCCAGCAGCTTAATGCCTAGCGGGAACGGAAATGAGCAGTTCTTC. The rearrangement joins TRBV7-2 to TRBJ2-1, with 9 bases lining up with TRBD2. The J segment lost 7 bases and the V segment lost 2 bases, leaving 9 bases of the junction unmatched. The CDR3 has 16 residues. Looked up from germline, CDR1 is SGHTA and CDR2 is FQGNSA.

This clonotype was observed a few times. This chain uses TRBV20-1 with TRBJ2-5; D may be TRBD2 (6 bases). CDR3 length: 14 residues. Germline CDR1 DFQATT, CDR2 SNEGSKA (reference sequence). Trimming cost V 0 bases and J 0 bases, with 8 bases left between them. The CDR3 nucleotides read TGCAGTGCTAGAGAGGAGCGGGACCAAGAGACCCAGTACTTC. Its protein is CSAREERDQETQYF.

This clonotype was counted a few times. This rearrangement joins TRBV7-2 to TRBJ1-3; 9 bases align to TRBD1. The trim removed 5 bases at V and 3 bases at J, leaving 5 bases unmatched. Germline CDR1 SGHTA, CDR2 FQGNSA. The CDR3 sequence is 15 residues long. This chain's CDR3 is CASSRTGGVGNTIYF. In nucleotides, the CDR3 is TGTGCCAGCAGCCGAACAGGGGGCGTTGGAAACACCATATATTTT.

This rearrangement joins TRBV5-1 to TRBJ2-3; no reliable D call. This CDR3 has 15 residues. The V end was cut by 0 bases, the J end by 2 bases, with 10 bases between. CDR1 and CDR2 (germline): SGHRS, YFSETQ. The DNA of the CDR3 is TGCGCCAGCAGCTTGGTGGTGCGGTACACAGATACGCAGTATTTT. Its protein product is CASSLVVRYTDTQYF.

This chain connects TRBV7-9 to TRBJ1-2; D possibly corresponds to TRBD1 (5 bases). The germline V gene has CDR1 SEHNR and CDR2 FQNEAQ (reference sequence). The CDR3 extends over 12 amino acids. V lost 6 bases to trimming and J lost 4 bases, with 9 bases between them. As DNA, the CDR3 is TGTGCCAGCAGGGTGGGACCCTATGGCTACACCTTC. This codes for CASRVGPYGYTF.

In this sample, this clonotype turned up once. This chain connects TRBV7-9 to TRBJ1-5, with D unclear. Germline V lookup: CDR1 SEHNR, CDR2 FQNEAQ (reference sequence). V was clipped by 5 bases and J by 6 bases, with 17 bases between them. The CDR3 has 15 residues. CDR3 nucleotides: TGTGCCAGCAGCCAAAGGAGCCTGCTGGGTCAGCCCCAGCATTTT. Protein product: CASSQRSLLGQPQHF.

This clonotype was counted many times. The chain has TRBV27 and TRBJ2-5, with D tentatively TRBD2 (6 bases). CDR1 and CDR2 (germline): MNHEY, SMNVEV (reference sequence). The V end was cut by 5 bases, the J end by 8 bases, with 15 bases between. This CDR3 spans 13 amino acids. DNA of the CDR3: TGTGCCAGCAGTCCCCTATCGACTAGTACCCAGTACTTC. This encodes CASSPLSTSTQYF.

The chain has TRBV30 and TRBJ2-3; possible D gene TRBD1, 5 bases. The V gene's germline CDR1 is GTSNPN and CDR2 SVGIG (reference sequence). Trimming pared 0 bases from V and 0 bases from J, leaving 7 bases between. There are 14 residues in the CDR3. CDR3 bases: TGTGCCTGGAGTGTAGGGGCTAGCACAGATACGCAGTATTTT. Translated: CAWSVGASTDTQYF.

The chain uses TRBV5-8 and TRBJ2-7, with 7 bases aligning to TRBD2. Unmatched junction bases numbered 6, after V lost 0 bases and J lost 3 bases. The CDR3 has 15 amino acids. The germline CDR1 and CDR2 sequences are SGHTS and YDEGEE. CDR3 amino acids: CASSLDGGGLYEQYF. As DNA, the CDR3 is TGTGCCAGCAGCTTGGATGGGGGAGGGCTCTACGAGCAGTACTTC. The full variable domain, with the rest looked up from reference TRBV5-8 and TRBJ2-7, is EAGVTQSPTHLIKTRGQQATLRCSPISGHTSVYWYQQALGLGLQFLLWYDEGEERNRGNFPPRFSGRQFPNYSSELNVNALELEDSALYLCASSLDGGGLYEQYFGPGTRLTVT.

The V call is TRBV7-8, the J call TRBJ2-7; D remains ambiguous. The V end was cut by 2 bases, the J end by 4 bases, with 6 bases between. Germline CDR1 reads SGHVS; CDR2 reads FQNEAQ. The CDR3 has 12 amino acids. CDR3 loop: CASSLTAYEQYF. CDR3 coding DNA: TGTGCCAGCAGCTTAACGGCTTACGAGCAGTACTTC.

This clonotype was seen repeatedly, ten times or more. V is TRBV27 and J is TRBJ2-7; the D is unclear. Trimming shortened V by 7 bases and J by 4 bases, and 17 bases separated the two germline ends. Germline values: CDR1 MNHEY, CDR2 SMNVEV (reference sequence). This CDR3 region has 14 residues. The CDR3: CASINHTPQYEQYF. In nucleotides, the CDR3 is TGTGCCAGCATCAACCATACTCCACAATACGAGCAGTACTTC.

The chain is built from TRBV20-1 and TRBJ2-7, with TRBD2 matching over 7 bases. CDR3 length: 12 amino acids. From germline, CDR1 is DFQATT and CDR2 SNEGSKA (reference sequence). Trimming at V came to 6 bases and at J to 3 bases, leaving 5 bases not matched to a gene. The CDR3 DNA reads as TGCAGTGCCAACAGCGGGAACTACGAGCAGTACTTC. This translates into CSANSGNYEQYF.

The chain couples TRBV4-1 to TRBJ2-7; D not resolved. The CDR3 contains 15 residues. Per the germline V gene, CDR1 is MGHRA and CDR2 is YSYEKL. Trimming pared 1 base from V and 3 bases from J, leaving 13 bases between. The CDR3 bases are TGCGCCAGCAGCCAAGGTTCCGGTCTGGGCTACGAGCAGTACTTC. Translating it yields CASSQGSGLGYEQYF.

Ten or more counts support this clonotype. The rearrangement uses TRBV12-3 or TRBV12-4 and TRBJ2-1, with 10 bases matching TRBD1. The J segment lost 9 bases and the V segment lost 5 bases, leaving 10 bases of the junction unmatched. CDR3 length: 15 residues. The CDR3 is CASSTRQGAGIEQFF. CDR3 bases: TGTGCCAGCAGTACTCGACAGGGGGCTGGGATTGAGCAGTTCTTC.

This clonotype came up many times. The chain uses TRBV11-3 and TRBJ1-4, with D perhaps TRBD1 (6 bases). The germline CDR1 and CDR2 sequences are SGHNT and YENEEA. V lost 4 bases to trimming and J lost 8 bases, with 17 bases between them. This CDR3 has 15 amino acids. For the CDR3, the DNA is TGTGCCAGCAGCTGGGGGCCCCGTTTGGACGAAAAACTGTTTTTT. Translated, it gives CASSWGPRLDEKLFF.

This clonotype has at least ten counts. The chain links TRBV12-3 or TRBV12-4 to TRBJ1-2, with a weak D call TRBD1 (5 bases). This CDR3 is built from 14 residues. V was clipped by 4 bases and J by 5 bases, with 14 bases between them. The CDR3: CASSSRRGLYGYTF. The CDR3, as DNA: TGTGCCAGCAGTTCTCGTCGGGGCCTTTATGGCTACACCTTC.

This clonotype showed up many times. The rearrangement joins TRBV29-1 to TRBJ1-1; tentatively, D is TRBD1 (6 bases). V was trimmed by 4 bases and J by 1 base, leaving 10 bases between them. Germline-derived CDR1 and CDR2 are SQVTM and ANQGSEA. The length of the CDR3 is 13 residues. The CDR3, as DNA: TGCAGCGTTGCGACAGGAACGAACACTGAAGCTTTCTTT. It encodes CSVATGTNTEAFF.

V gene TRBV9 combines with J gene TRBJ2-7; the D gene is possibly TRBD2 (5 bases). Between the trimmed V and J ends, which lost 4 bases and 0 bases, there was a span of 14 bases. The CDR3 has 15 residues. Germline CDR1 and CDR2: SGDLS and YYNGEE. The CDR3 is CASSPADLASYEQYF. Written as DNA, the CDR3 is TGTGCCAGCAGCCCCGCCGACCTAGCCTCCTACGAGCAGTACTTC. The full variable domain, in which reference TRBV9 and TRBJ2-7 provide the parts outside the CDR3, is DSGVTQTPKHLITATGQRVTLRCSPRSGDLSVYWYQQSLDQGLQFLIQYYNGEERAKGNILERFSAQQFPDLHSELNLSSLELGDSALYFCASSPADLASYEQYFGPGTRLTVT.

The chain has TRBV28 and TRBJ1-3; 11 nucleotides agree with TRBD1. The V gene's germline CDR1 is MDHEN and CDR2 SYDVKM. CDR3 length equals 15 residues. In DNA, the CDR3 is TGTGGGGGACAGGGGGGCCTAGAGCCGGGAAACACCATATATTTT. It codes for CGGQGGLEPGNTIYF.

This sequence joins TRBV20-1 and TRBJ2-2; 11 nucleotides agree with TRBD2. The germline V gene encodes CDR1 DFQATT and CDR2 SNEGSKA (reference sequence). V lost 0 bases, J lost 4 bases, and 13 bases stayed unmatched. This CDR3 comprises 19 residues. CDR3: CSARDQRTSGFSFTGELFF. In DNA form, the CDR3 reads TGCAGTGCTAGAGATCAGCGGACTAGCGGGTTCAGTTTCACCGGGGAGCTGTTTTTT.

This clonotype was counted many times. The chain is built from TRBV20-1 and TRBJ2-5, with no clear D. The CDR3 totals 14 residues. V dropped 3 bases and J dropped 3 bases, with 14 bases sitting between them. Germline V gene sequence: CDR1 DFQATT, CDR2 SNEGSKA (reference sequence). The CDR3 DNA follows: TGCAGTGCTAGCTCGCCCTTACAGAAAGAGACCCAGTACTTC. Amino acid sequence: CSASSPLQKETQYF.

The rearrangement links TRBV28 to TRBJ2-1; 7 nucleotides line up with TRBD2. J was trimmed by 4 bases and V by 6 bases; bases with no gene match: 9. The CDR3 runs 15 residues. Per the germline V gene, CDR1 is MDHEN and CDR2 is SYDVKM. CDR3: CASSDPSGLYNEQFF. The CDR3 DNA reads TGTGCCAGCAGCGACCCTAGCGGCCTGTACAATGAGCAGTTCTTC.

This clonotype was detected ten times or more. The chain couples TRBV2 to TRBJ1-2; 8 bases line up with TRBD1. The ends lost 5 bases at V and 6 bases at J; junction bases unmatched: 8. This CDR3 is 14 amino acids long. Germline lookup yields CDR1 SNHLY and CDR2 FYNNEI. The DNA for the CDR3 is TGTGCCAGCAGTCAGCAGTCGACAGGGGATGGCTACACCTTC. Translation gives CASSQQSTGDGYTF.

In its sample, this clonotype was seen a few times. CDR3 residues: CASSQGLTGNQPQHF. The CDR3 DNA is TGTGCCAGCAGCCAAGGTCTGACAGGGAATCAGCCCCAGCATTTT. This chain connects TRBV4-2 to TRBJ1-5; the match to TRBD1 covers 7 bases. V shed 1 base, J shed 4 bases, and the junction held 4 bases outside the gene matches. The CDR3 is made up of 15 amino acids. Germline V lookup: CDR1 LGHNA, CDR2 YNFKEQ.

The CDR3 spells CAWSPLNTALSYEQYF. The CDR3 region has the DNA TGTGCCTGGAGTCCCCTAAACACGGCCCTCTCCTACGAGCAGTACTTC. The V and J genes are TRBV30 and TRBJ2-7; D uncertain. This CDR3 has 16 amino acids. Germline values: CDR1 GTSNPN, CDR2 SVGIG (reference sequence). The V and J ends lost 2 bases and 0 bases respectively, with 17 bases between them.

This clonotype has just a few counts. The chain joins TRBV4-2 to TRBJ1-3; D is undetermined. There are 14 residues in the CDR3. V shed 1 base and J shed 2 bases, with 6 bases lying between them. The germline V gene encodes CDR1 LGHNA and CDR2 YNFKEQ. CDR3 protein: CASSQALPGNTIYF. The CDR3 DNA is TGTGCCAGCAGCCAAGCCCTTCCTGGAAACACCATATATTTT.

There are many counts of this clonotype. This chain uses TRBV20-1 with TRBJ2-5; 9 nucleotides agree with TRBD2. After removal of 2 bases from V and 5 bases from J, the junction contained 6 bases not matched to a gene. Germline lookup yields CDR1 DFQATT and CDR2 SNEGSKA (reference sequence). The CDR3 has 14 amino acids. CDR3 nucleotide sequence: TGCAGTGCTAGAAGGGCTAGCGGGACCGAGACCCAGTACTTC. Translation gives CSARRASGTETQYF.

This clonotype was seen at least ten times. The V call is TRBV3-1, the J call TRBJ1-2; D perhaps matches TRBD1 (5 bases). With 1 base removed from V and 4 bases from J, the gap between germline ends came to 16 bases. The CDR3 runs 16 residues. Germline CDR1 LGHDT, CDR2 YNNKEL (reference sequence). CDR3 DNA sequence: TGTGCCAGCAGCCAAGTGGGTGGGGCCGACTCCTATGGCTACACCTTC. It encodes CASSQVGGADSYGYTF.

This clonotype was found once. The chain carries TRBV2 and TRBJ1-3; TRBD1 might be the D (5 bases). Trimming stripped 0 bases from V and 4 bases from J, with 7 bases between. The V gene's germline CDR1 is SNHLY and CDR2 FYNNEI. The CDR3 loop spans 14 amino acids. The CDR3 coding sequence is TGTGCCAGCAGTGAAGCGGCAGGGGGAAACACCATATATTTT. Its translation is CASSEAAGGNTIYF.